This TCR beta chain was recorded in a study of T cell clonotyping in hematopoietic cell transplantation. Samples: about 28 days before transplant, then days 30, 100 and 180 after. Assay used: immunoSEQ multiplex PCR; TCRdb lists only in-frame clones, some missing. Of roughly 8,000 clones listed, 80% to 90% are singletons. Study-level findings and limits: Few recipient clonotypes overlapped donors; over 95% were de novo at given depth.

Germline CDR1 SNHLY, CDR2 FYNNEI. V lost 3 bases and J lost 5, with 10 bases in between. The CDR3 has 14 residues. Concerning this clone itself: Its specificity is unknown.

The TCR was taken from a female patient aged 50-60 years who had an allogeneic stem cell transplant from an unrelated donor, so the T cells may come from the graft donor. Some clones in this sample may be carry-over from other donors' samples. The V and J genes are TRBV2 and TRBJ1-4; unclear D gene. The source was peripheral blood mononuclear cells, collected 180 days after allogeneic stem cell transplant. In nucleotides, the CDR3 is TGTGCCAGCAGTGATGGCAGCCCGAATGAAAAACTGTTTTTT. It encodes CASSDGSPNEKLFF.